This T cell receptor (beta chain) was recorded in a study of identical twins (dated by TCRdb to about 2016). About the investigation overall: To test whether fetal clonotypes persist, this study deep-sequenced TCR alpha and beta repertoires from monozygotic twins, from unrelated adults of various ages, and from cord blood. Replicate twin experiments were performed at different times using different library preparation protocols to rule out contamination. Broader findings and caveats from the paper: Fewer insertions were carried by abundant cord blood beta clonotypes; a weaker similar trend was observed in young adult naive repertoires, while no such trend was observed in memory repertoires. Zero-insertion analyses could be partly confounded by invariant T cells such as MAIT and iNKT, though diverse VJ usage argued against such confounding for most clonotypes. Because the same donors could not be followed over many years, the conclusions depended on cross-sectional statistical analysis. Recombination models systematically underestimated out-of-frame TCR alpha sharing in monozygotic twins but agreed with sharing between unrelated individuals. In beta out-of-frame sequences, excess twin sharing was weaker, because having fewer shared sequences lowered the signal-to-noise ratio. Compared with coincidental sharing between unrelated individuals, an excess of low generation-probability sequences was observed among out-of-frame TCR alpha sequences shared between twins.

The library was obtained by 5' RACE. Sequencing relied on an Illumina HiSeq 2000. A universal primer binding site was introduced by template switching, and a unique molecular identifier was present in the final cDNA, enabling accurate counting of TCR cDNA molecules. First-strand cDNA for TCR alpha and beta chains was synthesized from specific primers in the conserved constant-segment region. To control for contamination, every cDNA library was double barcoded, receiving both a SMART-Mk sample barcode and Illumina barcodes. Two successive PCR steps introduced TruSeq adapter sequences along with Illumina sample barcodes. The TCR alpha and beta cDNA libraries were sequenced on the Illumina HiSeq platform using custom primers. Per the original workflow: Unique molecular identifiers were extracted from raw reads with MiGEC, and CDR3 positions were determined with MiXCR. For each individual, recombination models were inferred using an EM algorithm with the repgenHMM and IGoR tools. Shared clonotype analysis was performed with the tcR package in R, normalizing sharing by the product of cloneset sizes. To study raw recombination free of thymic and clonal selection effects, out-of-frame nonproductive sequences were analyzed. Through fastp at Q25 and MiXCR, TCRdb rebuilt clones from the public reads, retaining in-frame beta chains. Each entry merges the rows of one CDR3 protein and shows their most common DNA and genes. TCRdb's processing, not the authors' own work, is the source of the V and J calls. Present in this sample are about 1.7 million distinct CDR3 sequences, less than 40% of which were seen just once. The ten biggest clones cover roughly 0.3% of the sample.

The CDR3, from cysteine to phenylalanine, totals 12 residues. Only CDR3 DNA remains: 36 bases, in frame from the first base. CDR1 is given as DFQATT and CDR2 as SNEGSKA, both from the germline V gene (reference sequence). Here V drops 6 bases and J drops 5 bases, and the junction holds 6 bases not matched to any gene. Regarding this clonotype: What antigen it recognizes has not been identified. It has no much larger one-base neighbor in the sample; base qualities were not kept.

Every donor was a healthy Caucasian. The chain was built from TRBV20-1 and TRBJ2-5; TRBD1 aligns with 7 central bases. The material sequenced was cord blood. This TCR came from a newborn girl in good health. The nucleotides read TGCAGTGCCGCCGACAGGGCGGAGACCCAGTACTTC. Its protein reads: CSAADRAETQYF.